The text below deals with one T cell receptor (beta chain). Germline V gene data show CDR1 as ENHRY and CDR2 as SYGVKD. Trimming shortened V by 4 bases and J by 3 bases, and 10 bases separated the two germline ends. The CDR3 loop spans 13 amino acids. This specimen comes from a study of identical twins. TCRdb used MiXCR to reprocess the 5' RACE reads, holding one entry per CDR3 protein. The sample has 690,000 or so distinct CDR3 sequences; over 8.5% are singletons. These data also formed part of another study, on yellow fever vaccine responses in identical twins.

This TCR was sampled from a woman aged 18-29 years in good health. Material for sequencing was PBMCs. This sequence joins TRBV10-3 and TRBJ2-7; D uncertain. The CDR3 nucleotides read TGTGCCATCAGTGGGCCCGAAGGCTACGAGCAGTACTTC. Encoded protein: CAISGPEGYEQYF.